The rows below give T cell receptor beta chains drawn from one sample of a study of prognosis after radiotherapy for stage I lung cancer. TCRdb reprocessed the multiplex PCR reads via MiXCR and lists one record per CDR3 protein. This sample has roughly 15,000 distinct CDR3 sequences, with around 32% found just once. The sequenced sample was PBMCs, obtained before or after stereotactic body radiation therapy (not recorded which). The origin of the receptors is a donor of 50 years or more with non-small cell lung cancer. Both conserved end residues are part of each CDR3. The D gene is left open where the match is weak. Not all rows give a size; the values are once, few, many and, for expanded clones, a class.

TRBV5-8,many,TRBJ2-2,.,TGTGCCAGCAGCTTGGAACAGGATCACACCGGGGAGCTGTTTTTT,CASSLEQDHTGELFF
TRBV30,many,TRBJ1-4,.,TGTGCCTGGAGTGTATTCGGGAGTGCAACTAATGAAAAACTGTTTTTT,CAWSVFGSATNEKLFF
TRBV29-1,few,TRBJ1-1,.,TGCAGCGTTGAAGTTTTTGCAGGGGCAGGCACTGAAGCTTTCTTT,CSVEVFAGAGTEAFF
TRBV9,many,TRBJ2-2,.,TGTGCCAGCAGCACCCGGGGCGACACCGGGGAGCTGTTTTTT,CASSTRGDTGELFF
TRBV5-1,many,TRBJ2-5,.,TGCGCCAGCAATGAGGGGGGAGTAGGGGAGACCCAGTACTTC,CASNEGGVGETQYF
TRBV5-6,many,TRBJ1-2,.,TGTGCCAGCAGCTTGCGGGGGGGCGGTGGCTACACCTTC,CASSLRGGGGYTF
TRBV27,many,TRBJ2-7,.,TGTGCCAGCAGTGTAAGAGTCACGACTAGTAGTCTCCACGAGCAGTACTTC,CASSVRVTTSSLHEQYF
TRBV29-1,many,TRBJ2-1,TRBD2,TGCAGCGGGCGGGGGGCCGAGCAGTTCTTC,CSGRGAEQFF
TRBV6-2/TRBV6-3,.,TRBJ2-2,TRBD1,TGTGCCAGCTACCCGACAGGGAAAACAGGGGAGCTGTTTTTT,CASYPTGKTGELFF
TRBV29-1,many,TRBJ2-1,.,TGCAGCGTTGGAGGGGGTCAATCCTACAATGAGCAGTTCTTC,CSVGGGQSYNEQFF
TRBV30,many,TRBJ2-1,.,TGTGCCTGGAGTGTAATGCAGAGCTCCTACAATGAGCAGTTCTTC,CAWSVMQSSYNEQFF
TRBV7-8,many,TRBJ2-7,.,TGTGCCAGCAGCTTATGGGACGAGCAGTACTTC,CASSLWDEQYF
TRBV24-1,.,TRBJ2-2,TRBD2,TGTGCCACCAGTGACCCTAGCGGGAGTGTGACCGGGGAGCTGTTTTTT,CATSDPSGSVTGELFF
TRBV6-1,once,TRBJ1-1,.,TGTGCCAACAGTGAATGGCCAGGGTGTCGGACTGAAGCTTTCTTT,CANSEWPGCRTEAFF
TRBV6-1,many,TRBJ2-7,.,TGTGCCAGCAGTAGTAAGGGTCCCTACGAGCAGTACTTC,CASSSKGPYEQYF
TRBV18,few,TRBJ1-1,.,TGTGCCAGCTCACCCGGCAGCCTAATGGGTACTGAAGCTTTCTTT,CASSPGSLMGTEAFF
TRBV20-1,.,TRBJ2-2,TRBD1,TGCAGTGCTAGAGCAGGGGGCAGCACAGGGGAGCTGTTTTTT,CSARAGGSTGELFF
TRBV10-2,many,TRBJ2-2,TRBD2,TGCGCCAGCAGTGAGTGGTTAGCGGGAGAAACGGGCACCGGGGAGCTGTTTTTT,CASSEWLAGETGTGELFF
TRBV5-1,.,TRBJ2-3,TRBD2,TGCGACAGGACTAGCGTGGGGCCAGATACGCAGTATTTT,CDRTSVGPDTQYF
TRBV20-1,many,TRBJ2-3,.,TGCAGTGCCCTACCCCGAACTAGGCGGGGTACAGATACGCAGTATTTT,CSALPRTRRGTDTQYF
TRBV15,many,TRBJ2-2,TRBD1,TGTGCCACCAGCGGGGGGACAGGGGAGTCCGGGGAGCTGTTTTTT,CATSGGTGESGELFF
TRBV2,medium-sized,TRBJ2-3,TRBD2,TGTGCCAGCAGTATAGCGGGAGCAGATACGCAGTATTTT,CASSIAGADTQYF
TRBV6-1,many,TRBJ2-1,TRBD1,TGTGCCAGCAGTGTGAACCGGGACAGGGTTCCCAATGAGCAGTTCTTC,CASSVNRDRVPNEQFF
TRBV5-1,.,TRBJ2-7,TRBD1,TGCGCAAGCAGCTTAAACCGGGACAGGAGTTACGAGCAGTACTTC,CASSLNRDRSYEQYF
TRBV19,few,TRBJ2-1,.,TGTGCCAGTAGAGACGGTATATCCTACAGTGAGCAGTTCTTC,CASRDGISYSEQFF
TRBV6-2/TRBV6-3,many,TRBJ1-4,TRBD1,TGTGCCAGCACTCCACAGGGGAAGACGAATGAAAAACTGTTTTTT,CASTPQGKTNEKLFF
TRBV5-1,many,TRBJ1-1,TRBD1,TGCGCCAGCAGCTACGGGACAGGGGGCGCGAGCACTGAAGCTTTCTTT,CASSYGTGGASTEAFF
TRBV4-2,.,TRBJ2-7,TRBD2,TGTGCCAGCAGCGCCGAGCTAGCGGGAGAGTCCTACGAGCAGTACTTC,CASSAELAGESYEQYF
TRBV11-2,.,TRBJ2-5,TRBD2,TGTGCCAGCAGCTTAGAAGCTAGCGGGAGGGCCAATGGGGCCCAGTACTTC,CASSLEASGRANGAQYF
TRBV4-1,many,TRBJ2-1,.,TGCGCCAGCAGCCAAGATCTCTTCGGTATGATCAATGAGCAGTTCTTC,CASSQDLFGMINEQFF
TRBV7-7,.,TRBJ2-1,.,TGTGCTATCAGCTTAGCCTCTAGCAATGAGCAGTTCTTC,CAISLASSNEQFF
TRBV19,many,TRBJ1-4,.,TGTGCCAGTAACCAGGGTGCAACTAATGAAAAACTGTTTTTT,CASNQGATNEKLFF
TRBV9,.,TRBJ2-1,.,TGTGCCAGCAGCGTTGGGTTAACTACGTATAGCTCCTACAATGAGCAGTTCTTC,CASSVGLTTYSSYNEQFF